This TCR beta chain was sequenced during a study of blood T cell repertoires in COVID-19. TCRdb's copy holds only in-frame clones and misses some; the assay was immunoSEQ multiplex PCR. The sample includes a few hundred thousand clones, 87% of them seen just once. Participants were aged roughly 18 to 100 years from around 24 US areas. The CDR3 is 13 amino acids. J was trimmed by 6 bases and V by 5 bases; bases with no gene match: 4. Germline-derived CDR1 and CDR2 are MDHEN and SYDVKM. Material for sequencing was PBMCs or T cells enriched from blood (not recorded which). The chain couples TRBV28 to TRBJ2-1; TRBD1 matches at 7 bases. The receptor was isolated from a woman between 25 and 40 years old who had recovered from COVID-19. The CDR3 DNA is TGTGCCAGCAGTAACAGGGGAGTCAATGAGCAGTTCTTC. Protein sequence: CASSNRGVNEQFF.